Listed below are T cell receptor beta chains from one sample, sequenced in a study of CD8 T cells in ankylosing spondylitis. In TCRdb, the 5' RACE reads were re-called with MiXCR into one record per CDR3 protein. The top ten clones hold less than 15% of a sample with roughly 150,000 distinct CDR3 sequences, roughly 10% of them seen once. Sequencing was done on a sample of blood, either unsorted or a sorted T cell fraction (not recorded which). All receptors come from a female donor with ankylosing spondylitis or in good health (not recorded which). Each CDR3 is given with its conserved first and last residue.

v_call: TRBV24-1
cdr3_aa: CATRDAYNEQFF

v_call: TRBV6-2/TRBV6-3
cdr3_aa: CASSYVGLAGEETQYF

v_call: TRBV6-1
cdr3_aa: CASSESPTGTSNQPQHF

v_call: TRBV5-4
cdr3_aa: CATLAGTGELFF

v_call: TRBV12-3/TRBV12-4
cdr3_aa: CASTPHENTIYF

v_call: TRBV14
cdr3_aa: CASSQVAGWTLNEQFF

v_call: TRBV19
cdr3_aa: CASGDTDGTGELFF

v_call: TRBV5-6
cdr3_aa: CASSWDSREQFF

v_call: TRBV4-3
cdr3_aa: CASSQGPTGVVADTQYF

v_call: TRBV3-1
cdr3_aa: CASSLYGQEGETQYF

v_call: TRBV11-2
cdr3_aa: CASSRQFNEQFF

v_call: TRBV13
cdr3_aa: CASSLGLGQRYEQYF

v_call: TRBV5-1
cdr3_aa: CASSLEGNYNEQFF

v_call: TRBV27
cdr3_aa: CASSQLPYNEQFF

v_call: TRBV10-3
cdr3_aa: CAISDGGNEQFF

v_call: TRBV30
cdr3_aa: CAWSWTTRTDTQYF

v_call: TRBV3-1
cdr3_aa: CASSQDQDLHNEQFF

v_call: TRBV12-3/TRBV12-4
cdr3_aa: CASGGQPGYTF